What follows are 21 T cell receptor beta chains derived from one specimen sequenced in a study of OX40 agonist ivuxolimab in advanced cancers. The method was immunoSEQ multiplex PCR; TCRdb's version includes in-frame clones alone and lacks a portion of them. The sample includes about 48,000 clones, 83% of them seen just once. The material was CD4+ or CD8+ T cells sorted from blood, obtained in a trial of the OX40 agonist ivuxolimab. The source is an adult with an advanced solid tumor such as melanoma, head and neck, liver or kidney cancer.

The chain combines TRBV11-1 with TRBJ1-2; possibly TRBD1 for D (6 bases). This CDR3 has 14 residues. Germline lookup yields CDR1 SGHAT and CDR2 FQDESV (reference sequence). V was cut by 5 bases and J by 6 bases, with 16 bases left in between. This CDR3 reads CASSPSGAVDGYTF. CDR3 sequence (DNA): TGTGCCAGCAGCCCTTCGGGGGCGGTGGATGGCTACACCTTC.

This chain uses TRBV5-3 with TRBJ2-7; 8 bases line up with TRBD1. TRBV5-3 is an ORF for which the function is uncertain. With 0 bases clipped from V and 3 bases from J, the junction kept 8 bases outside the gene matches. This CDR3 comprises 16 residues. The CDR3 protein is CARSLVGHRGVYEQYF. CDR3 DNA sequence: TGTGCCAGAAGCTTGGTCGGTCACAGGGGGGTCTACGAGCAGTACTTC.

The chain joins TRBV19 to TRBJ1-5; D is possibly TRBD1 (5 bases). CDR3 length: 14 residues. V lost 3 bases, J lost 14 bases, and 20 bases lay in between. Germline assignment: CDR1 LNHDA and CDR2 SQIVND (reference sequence). CDR3 DNA sequence: TGTGCCAGTAGTATTCGACAGTTTGCCACATCCAAGCATTTT. Its translation: CASSIRQFATSKHF.

The V call is TRBV18, the J call TRBJ2-5, with D maybe TRBD1 (5 bases). This CDR3 has 16 residues. Germline CDR1 is KGHSH and CDR2 is LQKENI. V was clipped by 4 bases and J by 4 bases, with 19 bases between them. CDR3 loop: CASSRELQVFGETQYF. CDR3 coding DNA: TGTGCCAGCTCACGCGAACTACAGGTGTTTGGAGAGACCCAGTACTTC. Based on the CDR3 plus reference TRBV18 and TRBJ2-5, the full variable domain is NAGVMQNPRHLVRRRGQEARLRCSPMKGHSHVYWYRQLPEEGLKFMVYLQKENIIDESGMPKERFSAEFPKEGPSILRIQQVVRGDSAAYFCASSRELQVFGETQYFGPGTRLLVL.

This clone occurred a few times. The chain carries TRBV19 and TRBJ1-2; 12 bases are a match to TRBD1. The junction had 16 bases not matched to a gene; V was cut back by 1 base and J by 7 bases. The germline gives CDR1 LNHDA, CDR2 SQIVND (reference sequence). The CDR3 extends over 19 amino acids. CDR3 protein: CASSIVRSGTGGFGIGYTF. The DNA of the CDR3 is TGTGCCAGTAGTATAGTCCGTTCCGGGACAGGGGGCTTTGGAATTGGCTACACCTTC.

By sample share, this clone is medium-sized. V is TRBV25-1 and J is TRBJ1-1; D may be TRBD1 (5 bases). V was cut by 6 bases and J by 0 bases, with 5 bases left in between. CDR3 length equals 12 residues. CDR1 is MGHDK, CDR2 SYGVNS, per germline. CDR3 sequence: CASRQVNTEAFF. The DNA of the CDR3 is TGTGCCAGCAGACAGGTGAACACTGAAGCTTTCTTT. The variable domain in full, completed from reference TRBV25-1 and TRBJ1-1, reads EADIYQTPRYLVIGTGKKITLECSQTMGHDKMYWYQQDPGMELHLIHYSYGVNSTEKGDLSSESTVSRIRTEHFPLTLESARPSHTSQYLCASRQVNTEAFFGQGTRLTVV.

The chain combines TRBV6-1 with TRBJ2-3, with 11 positions matching TRBD1. V was clipped by 6 bases and J by 2 bases; unmatched bases: 4. Germline CDR1 and CDR2: MNHNS and SASEGT. The CDR3 loop spans 15 amino acids. CDR3 DNA sequence: TGTGCCAGCAGCAAGGGACAGGGGGTCACAGATACGCAGTATTTT. This gives the protein CASSKGQGVTDTQYF.

The genes are TRBV7-2 and TRBJ2-7, with a possible D match to TRBD2 (6 bases). The V end lost 3 bases, the J end lost 2 bases, and 14 bases lay between the germline ends. The CDR3 is 15 amino acids. Germline values: CDR1 SGHTA, CDR2 FQGNSA. CDR3 DNA sequence: TGTGCCAGCAGCTTCCCGGGACTCTCTGCCTACGAGCAGTACTTC. This encodes CASSFPGLSAYEQYF.

V usage is TRBV7-2 and J usage is TRBJ1-2; TRBD1 might be the D (5 bases). Germline values: CDR1 SGHTA, CDR2 FQGNSA. V gave up 4 bases and J gave up 4 bases, with 16 bases separating them. The CDR3 is 15 amino acids. The CDR3 nucleotides read TGTGCCAGCAGCTGGGGGGTGGGGATGAGCTATGGCTACACCTTC. It encodes CASSWGVGMSYGYTF.

This clone occurred once. The V call is TRBV7-2, the J call TRBJ1-5, with D tentatively TRBD1 (6 bases). V was trimmed by 0 bases and J by 6 bases, leaving 12 bases between them. CDR1 and CDR2 from the germline V gene are SGHTA and FQGNSA. CDR3 size: 15 residues. The CDR3, as DNA: TGTGCCAGCAGCTTAGCGAACAGGGCCCTTCAGCCCCAGCATTTT. Amino acids: CASSLANRALQPQHF.

The chain joins TRBV9 to TRBJ1-4; D may be TRBD1 (5 bases). Trimming took off 4 bases at V and 5 bases at J, with 18 bases between the two ends. Germline assignment: CDR1 SGDLS and CDR2 YYNGEE. CDR3 length: 16 residues. In DNA, the CDR3 is TGTGCCAGCAGCCCCTATGGGGGTGTGGAAAATGAAAAACTGTTTTTT. Protein: CASSPYGGVENEKLFF.

The chain combines TRBV7-2 with TRBJ2-3, with no clear D. CDR3 size: 15 residues. The V gene lost 1 base and the J gene lost 2 bases, with 10 bases spanning the gap. CDR1 is SGHTA, CDR2 FQGNSA, per germline. CDR3 sequence: CASSLESLNTDTQYF. In DNA, the CDR3 is TGTGCCAGCAGCTTAGAAAGTTTAAACACAGATACGCAGTATTTT.

V usage is TRBV28 and J usage is TRBJ1-2; the match to TRBD1 covers 8 bases. The CDR3 runs 13 residues. V lost 4 bases and J lost 4; bases outside the gene matches: 2. Germline values: CDR1 MDHEN, CDR2 SYDVKM. The CDR3 is CASSSGQAYGYTF. The CDR3 bases are TGTGCCAGCAGTTCGGGACAGGCCTATGGCTACACCTTC.

This sequence joins TRBV2 and TRBJ1-1; 8 bases match TRBD1. Germline lookup yields CDR1 SNHLY and CDR2 FYNNEI. The CDR3 consists of 15 residues. The ends lost 6 bases at V and 3 bases at J; junction bases unmatched: 9. The CDR3 spells CASRSRQGAYTEAFF. The CDR3 DNA follows: TGTGCCAGCAGGTCGAGGCAGGGGGCCTACACTGAAGCTTTCTTT. The variable domain in full, completed from reference TRBV2 and TRBJ1-1, reads EPEVTQTPSHQVTQMGQEVILRCVPISNHLYFYWYRQILGQKVEFLVSFYNNEISEKSEIFDDQFSVERPDGSNFTLKIRSTKLEDSAMYFCASRSRQGAYTEAFFGQGTRLTVV.

V and J are TRBV18 and TRBJ2-7; a possible D gene is TRBD2 (5 bases). The CDR3 runs to 17 residues. V was trimmed by 5 bases and J by 5 bases, leaving 25 bases between them. CDR1 KGHSH and CDR2 LQKENI come from the germline V gene. The CDR3 nucleotides are TGTGCCAGCTCAAGATCACCGCCCGGACTGACAATTAACGAGCAGTACTTC. Its translation is CASSRSPPGLTINEQYF.

The chain carries TRBV11-2 and TRBJ2-2; possibly TRBD2 for D (5 bases). Germline V CDR1 and CDR2: SGHAT, FQNNGV. Trimming removed 6 bases from V and 5 bases from J, with 16 bases in between. The CDR3 length is 15 residues. CDR3 nucleotides: TGTGCCAGCAGAGACCTCGGACTGAATACCGGGGAGCTGTTTTTT. This codes for CASRDLGLNTGELFF. Supplemented by reference TRBV11-2 and TRBJ2-2, the full variable domain reads EAGVAQSPRYKIIEKRQSVAFWCNPISGHATLYWYQQILGQGPKLLIQFQNNGVVDDSQLPKDRFSAERLKGVDSTLKIQPAKLEDSAVYLCASRDLGLNTGELFFGEGSRLTVL.

The gene calls are TRBV5-8 and TRBJ1-5; TRBD1 might be the D (6 bases). Germline V gives CDR1 SGHTS, CDR2 YDEGEE. V was pared by 2 bases and J by 1 base, with 19 bases between. This CDR3 spans 18 amino acids. The CDR3 reads CASSFGTGGEGSNQPQHF. DNA of the CDR3: TGTGCCAGCAGCTTCGGAACCGGGGGCGAAGGGAGCAATCAGCCCCAGCATTTT. Full variable domain (missing parts from reference TRBV5-8 and TRBJ1-5): EAGVTQSPTHLIKTRGQQATLRCSPISGHTSVYWYQQALGLGLQFLLWYDEGEERNRGNFPPRFSGRQFPNYSSELNVNALELEDSALYLCASSFGTGGEGSNQPQHFGDGTRLSIL.

The genes are TRBV6-6 and TRBJ2-7; no definite D call. Germline loops: CDR1 MNHNY, CDR2 SVGAGI (reference sequence). The length of the CDR3 is 12 residues. Trimming shortened V by 2 bases and J by 7 bases, and 9 bases separated the two germline ends. The CDR3 is CASSYEGREQYF. Written as DNA, the CDR3 is TGTGCCAGCAGTTACGAAGGTAGGGAGCAGTACTTC.

This sequence joins TRBV7-9 and TRBJ2-3, with unresolved D. Germline V gene data show CDR1 as SEHNR and CDR2 as FQNEAQ (reference sequence). Trimming pared 2 bases from V and 6 bases from J, leaving 6 bases between. The CDR3 loop spans 12 amino acids. This chain's CDR3 is CASSLLGDTQYF. The CDR3 nucleotides read TGTGCCAGCAGCTTATTGGGGGATACGCAGTATTTT.

This clone was detected only a few times. The chain employs TRBV6-4 and TRBJ2-3, with 7 bases aligning to TRBD1. The CDR3 has 14 amino acids. Germline values: CDR1 MRHNA, CDR2 SNTAGT. The junction had 6 bases not matched to a gene; V was cut back by 5 bases and J by 4 bases. As DNA, the CDR3 is TGTGCCAGCAGTTTGGACAGGTTCTCAGATACGCAGTATTTT. Protein: CASSLDRFSDTQYF.

The chain couples TRBV7-2 to TRBJ2-1; possible D gene TRBD2, 5 bases. This CDR3 has 16 amino acids. The germline V and J ends were trimmed by 2 bases and 0 bases, with 11 bases remaining between them. Per germline, CDR1 SGHTA and CDR2 FQGNSA. The CDR3 region has the DNA TGTGCCAGCAGCTTACAAGCGGCGAGCTCCTACAATGAGCAGTTCTTC. It translates to CASSLQAASSYNEQFF.